These T cell receptor beta chains were read from a single sample in a study of cytomegalovirus exposure and HLA in healthy donors. Here immunoSEQ multiplex PCR was the method, and the copy in TCRdb shows in-frame clones only, minus some. The sample has some 200,000 clones; 80% to 85% are singletons. Sequencing used PBMCs. All receptors derive from a man aged 40-49 years in good health and CMV-seropositive. CDR3s include the opening cysteine and the closing phenylalanine or tryptophan. D genes are given only for firm matches. Expanded clones are given a class, and other clones once, few, many or no size at all.

clone size,V gene,D gene,J gene,CDR3 DNA,CDR3 protein
once,TRBV11-2,NA,TRBJ2-7,TGTGCCAGCGAGTCGGGGGAAGGGTACGAGCAGTACTTC,CASESGEGYEQYF
NA,TRBV7-7,NA,TRBJ2-1,TGTGCTAGCAGCTTAGGTCTCGGTAATGAGCAGTTCTTC,CASSLGLGNEQFF
NA,TRBV18,NA,TRBJ2-3,TGTGCCAGCTCACCTCTCAGGCAGATCACAGATACGCAGTATTTT,CASSPLRQITDTQYF
once,TRBV5-1,TRBD1,TRBJ1-5,TGCGCCAGCAGCCTGACAGGGTCGGATCAGCCCCAGCATTTT,CASSLTGSDQPQHF
NA,TRBV27,NA,TRBJ1-2,TGTGCCAGCAGGCCAGGGGCAGCTCGGTATGGCTACACCTTC,CASRPGAARYGYTF
NA,TRBV5-4,TRBD1,TRBJ2-6,TGTGCCAGCACCCCTCCGGGACAGGTGCTCTCTGGGGCCAACGTCCTGACTTTC,CASTPPGQVLSGANVLTF
NA,TRBV6-6,TRBD2,TRBJ2-4,TGTGCCAGCTTCGGAGGGAGGGCCAAAAGCATTCAGTACTTC,CASFGGRAKSIQYF
NA,TRBV7-2,TRBD1,TRBJ2-2,TGTGCCAGCAGCAGAGTCAGGGGGCAGGGCACCGGGGAGCTGTTTTTT,CASSRVRGQGTGELFF
NA,TRBV27,TRBD1,TRBJ1-1,TGTGCCAGCAGTTCCGGGACAGGGGTTGAAGCTTTCTTT,CASSSGTGVEAFF
NA,TRBV2,NA,TRBJ2-1,TGTGCCAGCAGTCCCCGCAGGGCCGGGGGTAGTGAGCAGTTCTTC,CASSPRRAGGSEQFF
NA,TRBV6-4,TRBD2,TRBJ2-7,TGTGCCAGGGACCTAGATCTAGCGGGGGAGGGCTACGAGCAGTACTTC,CARDLDLAGEGYEQYF
once,TRBV28,NA,TRBJ2-7,TGTGCCAGCACCGTGGGGACTGCTTACGAGCAGTACTTC,CASTVGTAYEQYF
NA,TRBV29-1,NA,TRBJ1-1,TGCAGCGAGACAGTGAACACTGAAGCTTTCTTT,CSETVNTEAFF
NA,TRBV29-1,NA,TRBJ2-3,TGCAGCGTTGAAAAACGAGGCCGCACAGATACGCAGTATTTT,CSVEKRGRTDTQYF
NA,TRBV6-5,NA,TRBJ2-5,TGTGCCAGCAGTTATTCAGGGCGGGAGACCCAGTACTTC,CASSYSGRETQYF
NA,TRBV7-9,NA,TRBJ1-1,TGTGCCAGCAGCTTGGAGACTGAAGCTTTCTTT,CASSLETEAFF
NA,TRBV4-1,NA,TRBJ1-1,TGCGCCAGCAGCCAAGAGGGCAGCTTGAACACTGAAGCTTTCTTT,CASSQEGSLNTEAFF
once,TRBV19,NA,TRBJ2-1,TGTGCCACGCCTCTCAGCGTCCACTCTGTATACAATGAGCAGTTCTTC,CATPLSVHSVYNEQFF
NA,TRBV4-1,NA,TRBJ2-2,TGCGCCAGCAGCCTGAGGGTATTGGACACCGGGGAGCTGTTTTTT,CASSLRVLDTGELFF
NA,TRBV30,NA,TRBJ1-1,TGTGCCTGGAGTGCCCAGGGGAGGGGTGTTTACACTGAAGCTTTCTTT,CAWSAQGRGVYTEAFF
NA,TRBV28,TRBD1,TRBJ1-4,TGTGCCAGCACCCCAGGGGGGCGCGGTGAAAAACTGTTTTTT,CASTPGGRGEKLFF
NA,TRBV29-1,TRBD1,TRBJ1-2,TGCAGCGCGACAGGGGAAGGCTACACCTTC,CSATGEGYTF
few,TRBV4-3,NA,TRBJ1-1,TGCGCCAGCAGCCAGACAACAAAGAGGGGGACTGAAGCTTTCTTT,CASSQTTKRGTEAFF
NA,TRBV4-3,NA,TRBJ1-1,TGCGCCAGCAGCCAAGATACGGGGGGCACTGAAGCTTTCTTT,CASSQDTGGTEAFF
NA,TRBV6-5,NA,TRBJ2-7,TGTGCCAGCAGTTACTCGGGGGGAAGCGAGCAGTACTTC,CASSYSGGSEQYF
NA,TRBV15,NA,TRBJ1-6,TGTGCCACCAGCAGAGGGGGTGGAGGGGAGGCTTCACCCCTCCACTTT,CATSRGGGGEASPLHF
NA,TRBV30,TRBD1,TRBJ2-4,TGTGCCTGGAGGGCACAGGGGGCGAAAAACATTCAGTACTTC,CAWRAQGAKNIQYF
few,TRBV5-1,NA,TRBJ2-6,TGCGCCAGCAGCCTTGGACAGCTCTCTGGGGCCAACGTCCTGACTTTC,CASSLGQLSGANVLTF
NA,TRBV10-2,NA,TRBJ2-2,TGCGCCAGCAGTAGTAACCAGGCGGGCGGGGAGCTGTTTTTT,CASSSNQAGGELFF
NA,TRBV5-1,NA,TRBJ1-1,TGCGCCAGCAGCTTGGGGTGGGGGGGTGTGAACACTGAAGCTTTCTTT,CASSLGWGGVNTEAFF
NA,TRBV7-9,NA,TRBJ1-2,TGTGCCAGCAGCTTCTCGGATGGCTACACCTTC,CASSFSDGYTF
NA,TRBV19,NA,TRBJ1-5,TGTGCCACCAGAGGGACACCTCGCAATCAGCCCCAGCATTTT,CATRGTPRNQPQHF